The present T cell receptor beta chain was sequenced within a study of blood T cell repertoires in COVID-19. Authors' methods: Using reference gene primer amplification, nucleated cell counts were estimated. Profiled with immunoSEQ multiplex PCR; TCRdb holds only in-frame clones, not every one. V and J calls and clone size come straight from that table; D and trimming were deduced from the DNA. The sample carries about 220,000 clones, around 91% recorded once. Up to 2 weeks before entering the study, exposed participants had met a COVID-19 case. This CDR3 is built from 17 residues. The clonotype was recovered from a man aged 25-45 years who had been exposed to COVID-19. This chain uses TRBV21-1 with TRBJ2-3; the D call of TRBD1 is as the table states it, not checked on the DNA. TRBV21-1 constitutes a pseudogene. The sequencing sample was made of PBMCs or T cells enriched from blood (not recorded which). The CDR3 region has the DNA TGTGCCAGCAGCAAATTGGAGGGGACAGGCCAAACAGATACGCAGTATTTT. Protein: CASSKLEGTGQTDTQYF.